Each of the 7 T cell receptor beta chains below was sequenced from the same sample in a study of shared T cell receptors in the human thymus. Clones were sequenced by immunoSEQ multiplex PCR, and TCRdb holds only the in-frame ones, with some missing. The sample contains about 380,000 clones, around 95% of which appear only once. The sample consisted of thymocytes. The receptors derive from a human donor.

CDR3 amino acids: CASSLVTPLNLPGQGSFGYGYTF. In DNA, the CDR3 is TGCGCCAGCAGCTTGGTTACCCCTTTAAACCTCCCGGGACAGGGGAGTTTCGGCTATGGCTACACCTTC. The chain links TRBV5-1 to TRBJ1-2; 10 nucleotides match TRBD1. This CDR3 is built from 23 residues. In germline, CDR1 is SGHRS, CDR2 YFSETQ. Trimming cost V 0 bases and J 4 bases; bases outside gene matches: 27.

This rearrangement joins TRBV10-1 to TRBJ2-5; possibly TRBD1 for D (5 bases). The germline V gene has CDR1 WNHNN and CDR2 SYGVQD (reference sequence). Trimming removed 4 bases at V and 0 bases at J, with 15 bases between. CDR3 length equals 16 residues. In DNA form, the CDR3 reads TGCGCCAGCAGTGTTAGGGGTGCAAGGTACCAAGAGACCCAGTACTTC. It translates to CASSVRGARYQETQYF.

V and J are TRBV4-1 and TRBJ2-1, with TRBD2 matching 14 bases. The CDR3 consists of 18 residues. V gave up 3 bases and J gave up 5 bases; unmatched junction bases: 9. CDR1 and CDR2 (germline): MGHRA, YSYEKL. CDR3 sequence: CASSHETSGRVRHNEQFF. In nucleotides, the CDR3 is TGCGCCAGCAGCCATGAGACTAGCGGGAGGGTACGACACAATGAGCAGTTCTTC.

The chain links TRBV10-3 to TRBJ2-7, with 12 nucleotides matching TRBD1. The CDR3 is made up of 17 amino acids. CDR1 is ENHRY, CDR2 SYGVKD, per germline. Unmatched junction bases numbered 14, after V lost 5 bases and J lost 6 bases. CDR3 amino acids: CAISFPGQGALGSEQYF. Here the CDR3 DNA reads TGTGCCATCAGTTTCCCGGGACAGGGGGCGTTAGGGTCCGAGCAGTACTTC.

The genes are TRBV7-9 and TRBJ2-7; no firm D call. The length of the CDR3 is 13 residues. Germline CDR1 and CDR2: SEHNR and FQNEAQ (reference sequence). Trimming cost V 3 bases and J 0 bases, with 6 bases left between them. The CDR3 protein is CASSFRASYEQYF. CDR3 DNA: TGTGCCAGCAGCTTTAGGGCCTCCTACGAGCAGTACTTC. Looking up the rest from reference TRBV7-9 and TRBJ2-7 gives the full variable domain: DTGVSQNPRHKITKRGQNVTFRCDPISEHNRLYWYRQTLGQGPEFLTYFQNEAQLEKSRLLSDRFSAERPKGSFSTLEIQRTEQGDSAMYLCASSFRASYEQYFGPGTRLTVT.

The V call is TRBV28, the J call TRBJ2-3; 9 bases line up with TRBD2. CDR1 MDHEN and CDR2 SYDVKM come from the germline V gene. Trimming took 8 bases from V and 4 from J; bases not matched to a gene: 7. The CDR3 loop spans 14 amino acids. The DNA of the CDR3 is TGTGCCAGCGCTAGCGGGAACCCCCCAGATACGCAGTATTTT. Translated, it gives CASASGNPPDTQYF.

J is TRBJ1-2 and V is TRBV5-1, with D possibly matching TRBD1 (6 bases). The V end lost 2 bases, the J end lost 6 bases, and 8 bases lay between the germline ends. This CDR3 comprises 12 residues. Germline CDR1 SGHRS, CDR2 YFSETQ. CDR3 sequence reads: CASSLAGDGYTF. CDR3 sequence (DNA): TGCGCCAGCAGCTTAGCAGGGGATGGCTACACCTTC.